This T cell receptor (beta chain) was sequenced during a study of shared clonotypes between healthy human individuals (dated by TCRdb to 2018 to 2020). Broadly, across the study: The cohort comprised a couple of women and a few men aged 18 to 49 years. To estimate repertoire size and how much clonotypes are shared between individuals, the study performed deep sequencing of blood TCR repertoires from a few healthy adults. To increase sequencing depth and limit assay-specific biases, TCR repertoire library preparation and sequencing were carried out by different laboratories using diverse techniques. For each donor, three plates each were used for CD4 naive and CD4 memory, two plates were used for CD8 naive, and one plate was used for CD8 memory. Each donor's leukapheresis produced roughly between roughly 0.85 and 10 billion PBMCs. Overall study results and their limits: The small number of donors limited the genetic and exposure-history diversity represented. Estimated clonotype richness was generally larger for naive than for memory subsets. Sampling was restricted to blood, and TCR repertoires in tissue are likely to differ from TCR repertoires in blood. Based on pairwise subsampling, the degree of clonotype sharing among donors was expected to be affected by sequencing depth. Incomplete sequencing was indicated by rarefaction of sorted-subset datasets, despite the large sequencing depth. Compared with non-shared clonotypes, the clonotypes found in all four sorted-subset donors had higher generation probabilities. Around 5.4% of naive CD4, around 4% of naive CD8, 2.3% of memory CD4, and less than 0.45% of memory CD8 clonotypes were shared across several donors.

The donors were healthy, HIV-negative adults who had no recently reported acute infections or vaccinations. All donors were Caucasian adults living in Nashville, Tennessee, USA. Magnetic negative selection was used to enrich CD4+ T cells, after which naive cells were positively selected on CD45RA and the negative fraction became the memory subset. Blood was obtained by leukapheresis, after which PBMCs were separated by Ficoll-Histopaque density gradient centrifugation and cryopreserved in liquid nitrogen vapor phase. Analytical flow cytometry was used to check the purity and quantity of each magnetically sorted T cell population. Each sorted fraction had its genomic DNA isolated and then quantified by UV absorbance on a Nanodrop 2000c. The CDR3 runs 17 residues from the cysteine to the phenylalanine. CDR3 DNA only is kept here, 51 bases in frame from base 1. Per the germline V gene, SQVTM is the CDR1 and ANQGSEA is the CDR2. V gives up 1 base and J gives up 0 bases, and the segment between their germline ends measures 15 bases.

Comments on this clone: The antigen it recognizes is unknown. Per-nucleotide qualities are absent, and no much larger clonotype sits a single base away.

TCR CDR3 regions were amplified from genomic DNA by multiplex PCR using the deep immunoSEQ assay. For each cell subset, the extracted genomic DNA was distributed evenly across all wells of several immunoSEQ 96-well plates, and each plate served as one replicate. For sorted subsets, around 200 ng genomic DNA, equal to 30,000 or so T cell genomes, was loaded into each replicate PCR. The purified libraries were quantified using a Qubit 3.0 fluorometer, sized with a Bioanalyzer 2100, and then quantified again using the KAPA Library Quantification kit. Every immunoSEQ 96-well plate was sequenced on a dedicated single-read 150-cycle Illumina NextSeq 550 flow cell. In the source study's methods: Because the immunoSEQ output included only junctional sequences and no quality scores, the filtering could not be the same as the filtering used for full-length reads. To assign V/J genes and CDR3, sequences were annotated using PyIR, a Python wrapper for IgBLAST v1.9, with IMGT germline references. Reads with weak V/J assignments (E-value above 1e-6), missing CDR3, stop codons, out-of-frame junctions, or ambiguous translated residues were removed. V3J clonotypes were defined as sequences sharing the same inferred V gene, J gene, and CDR3 amino acid sequence. Percentage overlap between repertoires was calculated by dividing the number of shared unique clonotypes by the size of the smaller repertoire. Richness of each repertoire was evaluated using RTK rarefaction, the Chao1 estimator, and Recon v2.1 estimates of unobserved clonotypes. Generation probabilities were computed with OLGA for all TCRbeta clonotypes obtained by the gDNA method from several donors. TCRdb mirrors the immuneACCESS table, restricted to in-frame sequences. Some clones are absent from its copies; in checked studies, under half trace to an unresolved V gene, and the reason for the others is unknown. The V and J calls and clone size were taken over from that table, and D and trimming were inferred from the DNA. The sample includes over 2 million clones, with 80% to 95% observed a single time. About 0.36% of the sample goes to the ten largest clones.

The sequence links TRBV29-1 to TRBJ2-2; TRBD1 might be the D gene, on 5 matching bases. What was sequenced was naive CD4+ T cells from PBMCs. The cell subset or site tag for this specimen amounts to: CD45RA+ positively selected. This sequence was found in a man between 18 and 29 years old in good health. Some clones in this sample may be carry-over from other donors' samples. Here is the DNA: TGCAGCGTTGAAGTTCCTCTGGGGCGGACGAACACCGGGGAGCTGTTTTTT. It translates as CSVEVPLGRTNTGELFF.